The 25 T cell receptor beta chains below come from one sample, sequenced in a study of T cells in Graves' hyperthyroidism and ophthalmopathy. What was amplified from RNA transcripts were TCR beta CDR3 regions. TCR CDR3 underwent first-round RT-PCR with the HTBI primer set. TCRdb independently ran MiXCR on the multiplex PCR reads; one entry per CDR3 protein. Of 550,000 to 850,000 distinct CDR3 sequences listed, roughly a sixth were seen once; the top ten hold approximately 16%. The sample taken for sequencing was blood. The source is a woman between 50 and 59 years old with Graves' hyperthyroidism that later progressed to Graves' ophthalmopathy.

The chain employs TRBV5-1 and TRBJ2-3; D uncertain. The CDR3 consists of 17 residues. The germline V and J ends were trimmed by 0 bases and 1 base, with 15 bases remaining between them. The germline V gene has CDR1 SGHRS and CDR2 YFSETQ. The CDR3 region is CASSLELQLYRTDTQYF. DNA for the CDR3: TGCGCCAGCAGCTTGGAATTGCAGCTATACCGCACAGATACGCAGTATTTT.

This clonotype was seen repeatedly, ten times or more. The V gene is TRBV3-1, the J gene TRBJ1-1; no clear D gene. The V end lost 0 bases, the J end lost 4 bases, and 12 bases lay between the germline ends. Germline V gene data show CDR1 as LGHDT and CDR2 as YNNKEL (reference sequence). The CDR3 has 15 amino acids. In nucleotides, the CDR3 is TGTGCCAGCAGCCAAGATGGGCAGGTTAGCACTGAAGCTTTCTTT. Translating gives CASSQDGQVSTEAFF.

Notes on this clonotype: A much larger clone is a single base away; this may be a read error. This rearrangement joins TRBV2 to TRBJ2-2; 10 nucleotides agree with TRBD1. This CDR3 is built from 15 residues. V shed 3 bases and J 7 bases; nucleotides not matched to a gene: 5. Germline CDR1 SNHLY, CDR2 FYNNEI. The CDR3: CASSDDRGPVGELFF. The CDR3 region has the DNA TGTGCCAGCAGTGACGACAGGGGGCCGGTCGGGGAGCTGTTTTTT. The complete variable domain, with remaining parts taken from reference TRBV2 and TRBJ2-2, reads EPEVTQTPSHQVTQMGQEVILRCVPISNHLYFYWYRQILGQKVEFLVSFYNNEISEKSEIFDDQFSVERPDGSNFTLKIRSTKLEDSAMYFCASSDDRGPVGELFFGEGSRLTVL.

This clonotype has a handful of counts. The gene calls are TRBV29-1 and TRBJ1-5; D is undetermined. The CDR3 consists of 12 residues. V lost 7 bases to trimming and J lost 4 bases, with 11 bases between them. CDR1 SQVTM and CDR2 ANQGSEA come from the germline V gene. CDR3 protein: CSAVEGNQPQHF. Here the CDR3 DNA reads TGCAGCGCGGTGGAGGGAAATCAGCCCCAGCATTTT.

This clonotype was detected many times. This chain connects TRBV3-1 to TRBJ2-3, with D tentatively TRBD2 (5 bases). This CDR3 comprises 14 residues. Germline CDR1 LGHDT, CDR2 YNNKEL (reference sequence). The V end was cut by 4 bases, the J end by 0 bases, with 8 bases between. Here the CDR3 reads CASSPRASTDTQYF. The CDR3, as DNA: TGTGCCAGCAGCCCGAGGGCTAGCACAGATACGCAGTATTTT.

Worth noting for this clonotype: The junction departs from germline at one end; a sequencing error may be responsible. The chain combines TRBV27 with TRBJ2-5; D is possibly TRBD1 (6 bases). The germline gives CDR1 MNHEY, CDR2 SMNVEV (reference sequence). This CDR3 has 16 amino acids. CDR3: CASSTKQGAGEETQYF. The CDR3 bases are TGTGCCAGCAGCACCAAACAGGGTGCAGGTGAAGAGACCCAATACTTC.

The CDR3 coding sequence is TGCGCCAGCAGCCAAGTCGAGAGCCAGCCCCAGCATTTT. Protein sequence: CASSQVESQPQHF. The chain uses TRBV4-1 and TRBJ1-5; D is unresolved. Germline CDR1 reads MGHRA; CDR2 reads YSYEKL. The CDR3 runs to 13 residues. V dropped 1 base and J dropped 7 bases, with 8 bases sitting between them.

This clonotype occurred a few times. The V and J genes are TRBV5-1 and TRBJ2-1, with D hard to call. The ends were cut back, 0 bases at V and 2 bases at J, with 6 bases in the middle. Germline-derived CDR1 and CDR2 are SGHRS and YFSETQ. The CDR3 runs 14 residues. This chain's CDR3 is CASSLAGPYNEQFF. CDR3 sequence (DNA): TGCGCCAGCAGCTTGGCCGGGCCCTACAATGAGCAGTTCTTC.

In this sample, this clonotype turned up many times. In nucleotides, the CDR3 is TGTGCCAGCAGTACAGGGGAGAACAACGAGCAGTACTTC. Amino acids: CASSTGENNEQYF. The chain carries TRBV12-3 or TRBV12-4 and TRBJ2-7, with 7 bases matching TRBD1. The CDR3 has 13 residues. Trimming cost V 5 bases and J 5 bases; bases outside gene matches: 6.

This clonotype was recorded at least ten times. The CDR3: CASSLASNSEAFF. The DNA of the CDR3 is TGTGCCAGCAGCTTGGCTTCAAACTCTGAAGCTTTCTTT. This chain joins TRBV5-6 and TRBJ1-1; D uncertain. Germline V gene data show CDR1 as SGHDT and CDR2 as YYEEEE. With 0 bases removed from V and 6 bases from J, the gap between germline ends came to 9 bases. The CDR3 runs to 13 residues.

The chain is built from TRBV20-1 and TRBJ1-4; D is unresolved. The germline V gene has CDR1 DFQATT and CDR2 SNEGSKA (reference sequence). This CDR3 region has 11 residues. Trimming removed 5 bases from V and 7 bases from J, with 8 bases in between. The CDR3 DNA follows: TGCAGTGCTGGGAATTCTGAAAAACTGTTTTTT. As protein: CSAGNSEKLFF.

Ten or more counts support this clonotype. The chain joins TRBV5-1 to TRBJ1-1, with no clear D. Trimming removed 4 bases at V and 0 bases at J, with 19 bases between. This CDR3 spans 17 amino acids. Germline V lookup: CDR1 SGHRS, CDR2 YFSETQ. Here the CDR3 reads CASSAGVNHDVNTEAFF. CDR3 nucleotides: TGCGCCAGCAGCGCAGGCGTCAACCATGACGTGAACACTGAAGCTTTCTTT.

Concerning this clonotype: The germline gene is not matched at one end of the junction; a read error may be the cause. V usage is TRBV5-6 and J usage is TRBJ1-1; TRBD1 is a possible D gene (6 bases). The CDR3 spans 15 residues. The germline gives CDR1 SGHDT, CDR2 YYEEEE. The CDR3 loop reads CASSPVGQRNAEAFF. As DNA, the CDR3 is TGTGCCAGCAGCCCTGTCGGACAGAGGAACGCTGAAGCTTTCTTT.

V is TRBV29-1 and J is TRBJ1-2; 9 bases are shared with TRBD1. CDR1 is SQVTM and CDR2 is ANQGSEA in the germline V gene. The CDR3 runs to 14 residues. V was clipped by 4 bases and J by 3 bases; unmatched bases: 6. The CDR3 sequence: CSVGTTGGDYGYTF. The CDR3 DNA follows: TGCAGCGTTGGGACCACAGGGGGCGACTATGGCTACACCTTC.

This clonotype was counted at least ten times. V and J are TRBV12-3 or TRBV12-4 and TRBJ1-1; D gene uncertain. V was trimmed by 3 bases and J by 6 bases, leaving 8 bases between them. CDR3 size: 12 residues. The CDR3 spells CASSFGYAEAFF. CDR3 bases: TGTGCCAGCAGTTTTGGCTACGCTGAAGCTTTCTTT.

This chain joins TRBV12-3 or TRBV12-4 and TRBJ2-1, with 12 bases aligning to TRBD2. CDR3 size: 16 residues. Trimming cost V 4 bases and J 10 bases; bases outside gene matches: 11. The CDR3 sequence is CASSSSTLAGGHEQFF. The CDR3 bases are TGTGCCAGCAGTTCAAGTACCCTAGCGGGGGGGCACGAGCAGTTCTTC.

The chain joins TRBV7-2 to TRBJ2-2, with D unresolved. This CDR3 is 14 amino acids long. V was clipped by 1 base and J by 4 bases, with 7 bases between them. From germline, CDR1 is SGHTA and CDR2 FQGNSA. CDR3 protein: CASSLDFFTGELFF. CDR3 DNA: TGTGCCAGCAGCTTAGACTTTTTCACCGGGGAGCTGTTTTTT.

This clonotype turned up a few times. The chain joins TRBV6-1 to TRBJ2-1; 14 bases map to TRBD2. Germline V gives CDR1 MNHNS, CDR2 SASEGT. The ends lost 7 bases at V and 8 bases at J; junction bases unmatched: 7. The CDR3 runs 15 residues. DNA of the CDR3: TGTGCCAGCACTAAAGGGACTAGCGGGGGATATGAGCAGTTCTTC. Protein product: CASTKGTSGGYEQFF.

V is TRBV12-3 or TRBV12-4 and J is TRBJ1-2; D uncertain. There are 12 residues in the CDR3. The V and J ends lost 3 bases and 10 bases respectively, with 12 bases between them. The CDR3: CASSFTGEVYTF. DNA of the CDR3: TGTGCCAGCAGTTTTACCGGGGAGGTCTACACCTTC.

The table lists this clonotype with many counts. The DNA of the CDR3 is TGTGCCACCAGTGATTTTTGGCAGGGGGCGAGCACAGATACGCAGTATTTT. Encoded protein: CATSDFWQGASTDTQYF. The chain has TRBV24-1 and TRBJ2-3; 8 bases align to TRBD1. CDR1 is KGHDR and CDR2 is SFDVKD in the germline V gene. V lost 1 base, J lost 0 bases, and 5 bases stayed unmatched. The CDR3 is 17 amino acids.

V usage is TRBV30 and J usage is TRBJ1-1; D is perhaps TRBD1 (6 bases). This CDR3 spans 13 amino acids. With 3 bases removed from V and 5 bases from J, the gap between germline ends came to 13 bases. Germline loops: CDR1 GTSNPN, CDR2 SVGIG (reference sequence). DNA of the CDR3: TGTGCCTGGAGGGGTGGGGGCAGAACTGAAGCTTTCTTT. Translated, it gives CAWRGGGRTEAFF.

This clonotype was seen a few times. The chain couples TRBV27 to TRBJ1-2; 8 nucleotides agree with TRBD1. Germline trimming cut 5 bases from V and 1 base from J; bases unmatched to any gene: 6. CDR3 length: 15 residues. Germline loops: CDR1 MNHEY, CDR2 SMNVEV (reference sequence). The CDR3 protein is CASSRTGRNNYGYTF. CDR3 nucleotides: TGTGCCAGCAGTCGGACAGGGCGGAATAACTATGGCTACACCTTC.

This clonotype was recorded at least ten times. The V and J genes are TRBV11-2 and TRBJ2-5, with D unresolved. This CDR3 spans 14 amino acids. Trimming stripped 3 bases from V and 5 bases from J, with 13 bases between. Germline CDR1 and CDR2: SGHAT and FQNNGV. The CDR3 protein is CASSLSSSVETQYF. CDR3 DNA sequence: TGTGCCAGCAGCTTGTCCTCGTCCGTGGAGACCCAGTACTTC.

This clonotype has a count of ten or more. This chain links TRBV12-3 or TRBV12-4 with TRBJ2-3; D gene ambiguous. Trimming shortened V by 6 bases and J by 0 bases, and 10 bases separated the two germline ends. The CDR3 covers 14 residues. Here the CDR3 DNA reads TGTGCCAGCAGACCACCAGTGAGCACAGATACGCAGTATTTT. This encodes CASRPPVSTDTQYF.

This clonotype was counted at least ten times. In DNA, the CDR3 is TGTGCCAGTAGCCCCCACGCGACAGGGAGAAACACTGAAGCTTTCTTT. It yields the protein CASSPHATGRNTEAFF. J is TRBJ1-1 and V is TRBV19, with 7 bases that match TRBD1. This CDR3 is built from 16 residues. CDR1 and CDR2 from the germline V gene are LNHDA and SQIVND (reference sequence). Trimming cost V 6 bases and J 2 bases; bases outside gene matches: 12.